This is a list of T cell receptor beta chains from one sample in a study of CD8 T cells in ankylosing spondylitis. One entry per CDR3 protein results from TCRdb running MiXCR on the 5' RACE reads. The sample yields under 200,000 distinct CDR3 sequences, more than 9% seen once. The specimen sequenced was blood, either unsorted or a sorted T cell fraction (not recorded which). These receptors were collected from a male donor with ankylosing spondylitis or in good health (not recorded which). Both conserved end residues are part of each CDR3. A D gene is named only where the DNA matches it firmly. Some rows mark clone size as missing; the rest say once, few, many or name a class of expanded clone.

D gene | J gene | V gene | clone size | CDR3 DNA | CDR3 protein
TRBD1 | TRBJ1-1 | TRBV7-2 | NA | TGTGCCAGCAGCGTGACAGGGGAGTACACTGAAGCTTTCTTT | CASSVTGEYTEAFF
NA | TRBJ1-1 | TRBV6-5 | few | TGTGCCAGCAGTTACACCGGGGTCGGAACTGAAGCTTTCTTT | CASSYTGVGTEAFF
NA | TRBJ1-4 | TRBV12-3/TRBV12-4 | many | TGTGCCAGCAGTTTAGGGCAGGATAATGAAAAACTGTTTTTT | CASSLGQDNEKLFF
NA | TRBJ2-1 | TRBV12-3/TRBV12-4 | many | TGTGCCAGCAGTTTTCAGGGCAGCTACAATGAGCAGTTCTTC | CASSFQGSYNEQFF
TRBD1 | TRBJ2-5 | TRBV4-3 | many | TGCGCCAGCAGCCAAGAACTAGCCGGGACAGGGGGCCGTCAAGAGACCCAGTACTTC | CASSQELAGTGGRQETQYF
NA | TRBJ2-7 | TRBV20-1 | few | TGCAGTGCTAGAGAATCATGGACAAGCGCCTGGGAGTACTTC | CSARESWTSAWEYF
NA | TRBJ1-3 | TRBV3-1 | NA | TGTGCCAGCAGCCAACAGGGGCTGAACACCATATATTTT | CASSQQGLNTIYF
NA | TRBJ1-1 | TRBV11-3 | NA | TGTGCCAGCAGCTTACTACAGGACGGTACTGAAGCTTTCTTT | CASSLLQDGTEAFF
TRBD1 | TRBJ1-2 | TRBV29-1 | many | TGCAGCGTTGAAGAACGGGGACAGGGGCGCCGCTATGGCTACACCTTC | CSVEERGQGRRYGYTF
NA | TRBJ1-2 | TRBV4-1 | NA | TGCGCCAGCAGCCAAGCGGACACTCGGAGGGGTGGCTACACCTTC | CASSQADTRRGGYTF
NA | TRBJ2-3 | TRBV20-1 | few | TGCAGTGCTGCCAGGGGTCCGAGCACAGATACGCAGTATTTT | CSAARGPSTDTQYF
TRBD2 | TRBJ2-2 | TRBV20-1 | many | TGCAGTGCCAGGAGCGGGGGGGCTCCAAGTAACGCCGGGGAGCTGTTTTTT | CSARSGGAPSNAGELFF
TRBD2 | TRBJ2-1 | TRBV5-1 | many | TGCGCCAGCAGCTTGGTTACTAGCGGGAGTAGAGGTGAGCAGTTCTTC | CASSLVTSGSRGEQFF
TRBD2 | TRBJ2-1 | TRBV10-2 | many | TGCGCCACTCTAGCGGGAGTCGGGTATGAGCAGTTCTTC | CATLAGVGYEQFF
TRBD1 | TRBJ2-1 | TRBV12-3/TRBV12-4 | NA | TGTGCCAGCAGCAACAGGGGCCGCAACTCCTACAATGAGCAGTTCTTC | CASSNRGRNSYNEQFF
NA | TRBJ2-5 | TRBV29-1 | many | TGCAGCGTTGAAAGGTTCGAGACCCAGTACTTC | CSVERFETQYF
TRBD2 | TRBJ2-3 | TRBV20-1 | many | TGCAGTGCTCCTAGAGTAGGGCTAGCGGGATCAGATACGCAGTATTTT | CSAPRVGLAGSDTQYF
TRBD1 | TRBJ1-1 | TRBV14 | many | TGTGCCAGCAGCCGAGACAGGGGCTTGGACACTGAAGCTTTCTTT | CASSRDRGLDTEAFF
NA | TRBJ1-4 | TRBV27 | many | TGTGCCAGCGCCTCAGGCGGTGGGCAAGGTGAAAAACTGTTTTTT | CASASGGGQGEKLFF
TRBD2 | TRBJ2-7 | TRBV10-3 | many | TGTGCCATCAGGACTAGCGGGAGAGAGAACGAGCAGTACTTC | CAIRTSGRENEQYF
NA | TRBJ1-1 | TRBV10-1 | many | TGCGCCAGCAGTGAAAGCACAGCTAAAGAAGCTTTCTTT | CASSESTAKEAFF
TRBD1 | TRBJ2-7 | TRBV12-3/TRBV12-4 | NA | TGTGCCAGCAGTTTATTCGGCAGGGGCCTAAAGGGGGCCCTTTCCTACGAGCAGTACTTC | CASSLFGRGLKGALSYEQYF
NA | TRBJ2-5 | TRBV28 | many | TGTGCCAGCAGTTCCATCCGGGACTACCAAGAGACCCAGTACTTC | CASSSIRDYQETQYF
NA | TRBJ1-1 | TRBV15 | many | TGTGCCACCAGCAGTCCGGTTACTATGAACACTGAAGCTTTCTTT | CATSSPVTMNTEAFF
NA | TRBJ1-5 | TRBV12-3/TRBV12-4 | NA | TGTGCCAGCAGTCTGGGAAGCAGGAATCAGCCCCAGCATTTT | CASSLGSRNQPQHF
NA | TRBJ1-6 | TRBV12-3/TRBV12-4 | NA | TGTGCCAGCAGTTTCCCCAGGACACATTCACCCCTCCACTTT | CASSFPRTHSPLHF